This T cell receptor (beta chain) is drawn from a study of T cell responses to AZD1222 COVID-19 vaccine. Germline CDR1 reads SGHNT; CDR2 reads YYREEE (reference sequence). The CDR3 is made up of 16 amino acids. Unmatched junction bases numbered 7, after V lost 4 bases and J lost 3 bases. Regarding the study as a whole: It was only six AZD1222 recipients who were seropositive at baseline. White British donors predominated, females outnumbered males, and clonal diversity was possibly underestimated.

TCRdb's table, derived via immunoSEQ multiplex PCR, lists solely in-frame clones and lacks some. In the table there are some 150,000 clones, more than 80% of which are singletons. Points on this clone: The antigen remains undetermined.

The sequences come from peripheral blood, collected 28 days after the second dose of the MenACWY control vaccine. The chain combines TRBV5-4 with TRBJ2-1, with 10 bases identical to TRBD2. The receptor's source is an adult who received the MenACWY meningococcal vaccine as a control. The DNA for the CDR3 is TGTGCCAGCAGCGCCCGACTAGCGGGCGTCTACAATGAGCAGTTCTTC. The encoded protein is CASSARLAGVYNEQFF.